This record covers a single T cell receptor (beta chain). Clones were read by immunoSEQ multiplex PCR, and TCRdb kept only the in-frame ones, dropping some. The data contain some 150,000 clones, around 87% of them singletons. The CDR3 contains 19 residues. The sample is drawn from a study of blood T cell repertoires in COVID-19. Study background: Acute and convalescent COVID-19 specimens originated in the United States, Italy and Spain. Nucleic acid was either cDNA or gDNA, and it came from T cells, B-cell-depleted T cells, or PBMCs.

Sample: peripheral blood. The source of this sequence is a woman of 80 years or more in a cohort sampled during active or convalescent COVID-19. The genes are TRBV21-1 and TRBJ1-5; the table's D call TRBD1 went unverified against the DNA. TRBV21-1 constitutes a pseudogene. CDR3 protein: CASSKAPPLQTASNQPQHF. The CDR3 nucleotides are TGTGCCAGCAGCAAAGCCCCCCCCCTCCAGACAGCTAGCAATCAGCCCCAGCATTTT.